This T cell receptor (beta chain) was documented in a study of a mutant IDH1 vaccine in newly diagnosed glioma. Background on the study: The treated group averaged about 41 years old and was 62.5% male, roughly 38% female. Earlier therapy was either radiotherapy, temozolomide, or both, and most got both.

The time point here: week 11, during vaccination. Each dose of the vaccine consisted of 300 ug of mutant IDH1 20-mer peptide, with topical imiquimod. Tumors from donors were new WHO grade 3 or 4 IDH1-mutant astrocytomas with ATRX loss. Assay: immunoSEQ multiplex PCR; the TCRdb copy retains only in-frame clones and omits some. The sample lists some 120,000 clones, around 77% occurring once. On this clone itself: Its antigen is not known.

Trimming removed 0 bases from V and 8 bases from J, with 13 bases in between. The CDR3 runs 15 residues. Germline V gene data show CDR1 as LGHNA and CDR2 as YSLEER. Sequencing was performed on PBMCs, taken from a glioma patient whose treatment included an IDH1 peptide vaccine. This TCR was recovered from a man in his forties with glioma. The chain combines TRBV4-3 with TRBJ1-4; the D is unclear. CDR3 sequence (DNA): TGCGCCAGCAGCCAAGATAATGAGATGCGGGAAAAACTGTTTTTT. Translation: CASSQDNEMREKLFF.